The 30 T cell receptor beta chains in this list originate from one sample, sequenced in a study of shared clonotypes between healthy human individuals. Sequenced by immunoSEQ multiplex PCR; TCRdb stores in-frame clones only, minus some. The sample lists 780,000 or so clones, 55% to 80% occurring once. Sequences were obtained from memory CD4+ T cells sorted from blood. Noted subset: CD45RA-negative fraction. These receptors all stem from a woman in her 30s in good health.

The CDR3 region has the DNA TGTGCCAGTAGTGCCATGACTAGCGGGAGTCACACCGGGGAGCTGTTTTTT. Its translation: CASSAMTSGSHTGELFF. The J gene is TRBJ2-2, the V gene TRBV19; 12 bases are a match to TRBD2. V lost 5 bases and J lost 3; bases outside the gene matches: 7. In germline, CDR1 is LNHDA, CDR2 SQIVND (reference sequence). The length of the CDR3 is 17 residues.

The chain joins TRBV5-4 to TRBJ2-1; D perhaps matches TRBD1 (6 bases). The CDR3 contains 16 residues. The germline V and J ends were trimmed by 4 bases and 5 bases, with 19 bases remaining between them. CDR1 SGHNT and CDR2 YYREEE come from the germline V gene (reference sequence). DNA for the CDR3: TGTGCCAGCAGCCCGAAACAGGGAGAGGGGAACAATGAGCAGTTCTTC. This sequence encodes CASSPKQGEGNNEQFF.

Concerning this clone itself: Other DNA sequences in the same sample also yield this CDR3. V gene TRBV6-5 combines with J gene TRBJ1-5; tentative D call: TRBD1 (5 bases). Germline CDR1 reads MNHEY; CDR2 reads SVGAGI. This CDR3 is built from 14 residues. Trimming stripped 0 bases from V and 5 bases from J, with 8 bases between. This CDR3 reads CASSYSGGDQPQHF. The CDR3 nucleotides read TGTGCCAGCAGTTACTCCGGAGGGGATCAGCCCCAGCATTTT.

This rearrangement joins TRBV5-4 to TRBJ2-2, with 7 positions matching TRBD1. CDR3 length equals 14 residues. V was clipped by 4 bases and J by 2 bases; unmatched bases: 2. Germline V gives CDR1 SGHNT, CDR2 YYREEE (reference sequence). The CDR3 sequence: CASSRQGNTGELFF. The CDR3 DNA reads as TGTGCCAGCAGCCGACAGGGAAACACCGGGGAGCTGTTTTTT.

This chain connects TRBV2 to TRBJ1-2; possibly TRBD1 for D (5 bases). The CDR3 consists of 11 residues. Germline CDR1 is SNHLY and CDR2 is FYNNEI. V dropped 6 bases and J dropped 7 bases, with 9 bases sitting between them. The CDR3 DNA reads as TGTGCCAGCAGCGGACATACTGGCTACACCTTC. Its protein is CASSGHTGYTF.

V usage is TRBV15 and J usage is TRBJ2-7, with TRBD2 matching over 9 bases. V lost 0 bases and J lost 1; bases outside the gene matches: 13. CDR1 LNHNV and CDR2 YYDKDF come from the germline V gene (reference sequence). The CDR3 covers 19 residues. CDR3 protein: CATSRDRGLAGIDSYEQYF. CDR3 DNA sequence: TGTGCCACCAGCAGAGATAGGGGCCTAGCGGGAATTGATTCCTACGAGCAGTACTTC.

The chain has TRBV28 and TRBJ1-5; 7 bases line up with TRBD1. The CDR3 extends over 18 amino acids. The germline CDR1 and CDR2 sequences are MDHEN and SYDVKM. Trimming cost V 5 bases and J 1 base; bases outside gene matches: 14. The CDR3 sequence is CASSPATGWRRSNQPQHF. The CDR3 region has the DNA TGTGCCAGCAGTCCCGCGACAGGGTGGAGAAGAAGCAATCAGCCCCAGCATTTT.

This chain connects TRBV7-9 to TRBJ1-2; D gene uncertain. Trimming left V 2 bases short and J 4 bases short, with 14 bases between. The germline gives CDR1 SEHNR, CDR2 FQNEAQ (reference sequence). This CDR3 has 15 amino acids. The CDR3 DNA sequence: TGTGCCAGCAGCTTAATGAAGAATCCGATCTATGGCTACACCTTC. Translation gives CASSLMKNPIYGYTF.

The CDR3 spells CASRTREGQPQHF. The CDR3 region has the DNA TGTGCCAGCAGGACCAGGGAGGGTCAGCCCCAGCATTTT. This chain connects TRBV2 to TRBJ1-5; D possibly corresponds to TRBD1 (5 bases). Germline CDR1 and CDR2: SNHLY and FYNNEI. Trimming removed 6 bases from V and 6 bases from J, with 12 bases in between. This CDR3 comprises 13 residues.

This clone has a count of ten or more. The CDR3 nucleotides read TGCGCCAGCAGCGCTCAGGGGGGCGGAGAGACCCAGTACTTC. Encoded protein: CASSAQGGGETQYF. The chain couples TRBV10-2 to TRBJ2-5; D perhaps matches TRBD1 (7 bases). Trimming cost V 6 bases and J 4 bases, with 15 bases left between them. The CDR3 is 14 amino acids. Germline assignment: CDR1 WSHSY and CDR2 SAAADI.

This chain uses TRBV4-1 with TRBJ2-7; no clear D gene. This CDR3 spans 15 amino acids. V lost 0 bases and J lost 2, with 11 bases in between. Germline CDR1 is MGHRA and CDR2 is YSYEKL. CDR3: CASSQDPTWTYEQYF. The DNA for the CDR3 is TGCGCCAGCAGCCAAGATCCGACTTGGACCTACGAGCAGTACTTC.

This clone has a single count. The rearrangement links TRBV4-1 to TRBJ2-1; D tentatively reads TRBD1 or TRBD2 (6 bases each). The V gene's germline CDR1 is MGHRA and CDR2 YSYEKL. The CDR3 runs 16 residues. V gave up 4 bases and J gave up 5 bases, with 18 bases separating them. DNA of the CDR3: TGCGCCAGCAGCCGGCCCGGACGGGGGCGCGACAATGAGCAGTTCTTC. This encodes CASSRPGRGRDNEQFF.

This clone was recorded once. The rearrangement links TRBV11-2 to TRBJ2-7; D may be TRBD2 (5 bases). This CDR3 region has 14 residues. The germline V gene has CDR1 SGHAT and CDR2 FQNNGV. V was shortened by 2 bases and J by 5 bases, with 13 bases between the two germline ends. The CDR3 protein is CASSLRAVRDEQYF. Written as DNA, the CDR3 is TGTGCCAGCAGCTTACGAGCGGTACGAGACGAGCAGTACTTC.

This clone was observed a single time. The V call is TRBV6-5, the J call TRBJ1-2; 9 bases line up with TRBD1. This CDR3 contains 13 residues. Trimming removed 7 bases from V and 8 bases from J; junction bases left unmatched: 8. The germline V gene has CDR1 MNHEY and CDR2 SVGAGI. CDR3 amino acids: CASNPGQGGGYTF. In nucleotides, the CDR3 is TGTGCCAGCAACCCGGGACAGGGAGGAGGCTACACCTTC.

This chain connects TRBV19 to TRBJ2-1, with D uncertain. Germline lookup yields CDR1 LNHDA and CDR2 SQIVND (reference sequence). V was cut by 7 bases and J by 9 bases, with 13 bases left in between. The CDR3 sequence is 12 residues long. The CDR3 DNA follows: TGTGCCAGTATTAGCTTCTCCTTTGAGCAGTTCTTC. It translates to CASISFSFEQFF. Using reference TRBV19 and TRBJ2-1 for the parts outside the CDR3, the full variable domain is DGGITQSPKYLFRKEGQNVTLSCEQNLNHDAMYWYRQDPGQGLRLIYYSQIVNDFQKGDIAEGYSVSREKKESFPLTVTSAQKNPTAFYLCASISFSFEQFFGPGTRLTVL.

V gene TRBV11-2 combines with J gene TRBJ2-7; 13 positions agree with TRBD2. This CDR3 has 16 residues. J was trimmed by 6 bases and V by 1 base; bases with no gene match: 6. Germline V gene sequence: CDR1 SGHAT, CDR2 FQNNGV. The CDR3 region is CASSLGPGLAGPEQYF. CDR3 DNA sequence: TGTGCCAGCAGCTTAGGACCGGGACTAGCGGGGCCCGAGCAGTACTTC. The full variable domain, completed using reference TRBV11-2 and TRBJ2-7, is EAGVAQSPRYKIIEKRQSVAFWCNPISGHATLYWYQQILGQGPKLLIQFQNNGVVDDSQLPKDRFSAERLKGVDSTLKIQPAKLEDSAVYLCASSLGPGLAGPEQYFGPGTRLTVT.

This clone was observed once. The chain links TRBV7-8 to TRBJ1-2, with D unresolved. CDR1 is SGHVS, CDR2 FQNEAQ, per germline. The CDR3 totals 17 residues. V was pared by 3 bases and J by 2 bases, with 19 bases between. CDR3 in amino acids: CASSFPKSDKGNYGYTF. CDR3 nucleotides: TGTGCCAGCAGCTTTCCCAAATCAGACAAGGGCAACTATGGCTACACCTTC.

This clone showed up just a few times. The J gene is TRBJ2-7, the V gene TRBV7-2, with D hard to call. The germline V and J ends were trimmed by 0 bases and 2 bases, with 8 bases remaining between them. The length of the CDR3 is 14 residues. Germline assignment: CDR1 SGHTA and CDR2 FQGNSA. DNA for the CDR3: TGTGCCAGCAGCTTAGCGAACGGCCCCTACGAGCAGTACTTC. It yields the protein CASSLANGPYEQYF. Full variable domain (outside the CDR3, taken from reference TRBV7-2 and TRBJ2-7): GAGVSQSPSNKVTEKGKDVELRCDPISGHTALYWYRQSLGQGLEFLIYFQGNSAPDKSGLPSDRFSAERTGGSVSTLTIQRTQQEDSAVYLCASSLANGPYEQYFGPGTRLTVT.

V gene TRBV7-2 combines with J gene TRBJ2-7; D is undetermined. The CDR3 sequence is 16 residues long. Trimming left V 3 bases short and J 0 bases short, with 15 bases between. The germline CDR1 and CDR2 sequences are SGHTA and FQGNSA. CDR3 loop: CASSFVRSRTSYEQYF. CDR3 nucleotide sequence: TGTGCCAGCAGCTTTGTCAGGTCCCGTACCTCCTACGAGCAGTACTTC.

The genes are TRBV27 and TRBJ1-1; D uncertain. CDR3 size: 14 residues. Trimming pared 1 base from V and 3 bases from J, leaving 9 bases between. Looked up from germline, CDR1 is MNHEY and CDR2 is SMNVEV (reference sequence). CDR3 in amino acids: CASSLLGRYTEAFF. The CDR3 nucleotides are TGTGCCAGCAGTTTATTAGGAAGATACACTGAAGCTTTCTTT.

The genes are TRBV5-5 and TRBJ2-3; 7 bases match TRBD2. This CDR3 comprises 17 residues. V dropped 4 bases and J dropped 0; count of bases not matched to a gene: 11. Per the germline V gene, CDR1 is SGHKS and CDR2 is YYEKEE (reference sequence). CDR3 region: CASSPSLAGPSTDTQYF. CDR3 nucleotide sequence: TGTGCCAGCAGCCCAAGTTTAGCGGGCCCTAGCACAGATACGCAGTATTTT.

This chain uses TRBV5-6 with TRBJ2-3; possibly TRBD1 for D (6 bases). This CDR3 region has 15 residues. Germline CDR1 is SGHDT and CDR2 is YYEEEE. V was cut by 4 bases and J by 4 bases, with 16 bases left in between. The CDR3 here is CASSLLDRTADTQYF. Written as DNA, the CDR3 is TGTGCCAGCAGCCTACTGGACAGAACAGCAGATACGCAGTATTTT.

CDR3 in DNA: TGTGCCAGCAGGCAGGAAGTCGATGGCTACACCTTC. This gives the protein CASRQEVDGYTF. The rearrangement joins TRBV2 to TRBJ1-2, with no clear D. CDR3 length equals 12 residues. Germline V lookup: CDR1 SNHLY, CDR2 FYNNEI. V lost 6 bases and J lost 6, with 11 bases in between.

Note on this clone: This sequence may be a read error, since a much larger clone differs from it by one base. The chain links TRBV7-8 to TRBJ1-2, with TRBD1 as a possible D gene (5 bases). The CDR3 covers 13 residues. The V gene's germline CDR1 is SGHVS and CDR2 FQNEAQ. The V end lost 1 base, the J end lost 4 bases, and 7 bases lay between the germline ends. CDR3: CASSLGGSYGYTF. CDR3 nucleotide sequence: TGTGCCAGCAGCTTAGGGGGGAGCTATGGCTACACCTTC. The entire variable domain, with the rest obtained from reference TRBV7-8 and TRBJ1-2, is as follows: GAGVSQSPRYKVAKRGQDVALRCDPISGHVSLFWYQQALGQGPEFLTYFQNEAQLDKSGLPSDRFFAERPEGSVSTLKIQRTQQEDSAVYLCASSLGGSYGYTFGSGTRLTVV.

The rearrangement uses TRBV29-1 and TRBJ1-1; weak D call: TRBD1 (5 bases). Germline loops: CDR1 SQVTM, CDR2 ANQGSEA. The CDR3 sequence is 12 residues long. Trimming took off 8 bases at V and 9 bases at J, with 19 bases between the two ends. DNA for the CDR3: TGCAGCCTTGGGACCGATGAGCGGAAAGCTTTCTTT. The encoded protein is CSLGTDERKAFF.

The V and J genes are TRBV15 and TRBJ2-2; D is ambiguous. The CDR3 runs 15 residues. CDR1 and CDR2 (germline): LNHNV, YYDKDF (reference sequence). Trimming took 5 bases from V and 4 from J, leaving 14 bases between them. The CDR3 nucleotides read TGTGCCACCAGCCCGAGCCAGCCACTCACCGGGGAGCTGTTTTTT. Translated: CATSPSQPLTGELFF.

The gene calls are TRBV7-2 and TRBJ2-4; TRBD2 is a possible D gene (7 bases). From germline, CDR1 is SGHTA and CDR2 FQGNSA. V shed 10 bases and J shed 7 bases, with 17 bases lying between them. The CDR3 length is 13 residues. CDR3: CATGVGGRNIQYF. The DNA of the CDR3 is TGTGCCACGGGGGTCGGGGGGCGCAACATTCAGTACTTC. Looking up the rest from reference TRBV7-2 and TRBJ2-4 gives the full variable domain: GAGVSQSPSNKVTEKGKDVELRCDPISGHTALYWYRQSLGQGLEFLIYFQGNSAPDKSGLPSDRFSAERTGGSVSTLTIQRTQQEDSAVYLCATGVGGRNIQYFGAGTRLSVL.

The chain recombines TRBV21-1 with TRBJ2-1; the table calls TRBD2, which could not be checked here. TRBV21-1 is labeled a pseudogene. CDR3 length: 19 amino acids. CDR3 sequence reads: CASSLRTSGRAVSYNEQFF. CDR3 sequence (DNA): TGTGCCAGCAGCTTGCGGACTAGCGGGAGGGCCGTTTCCTACAATGAGCAGTTCTTC.

This clone was recorded a few times. The J gene is TRBJ1-5, the V gene TRBV18, with TRBD1 matching 8 bases. CDR3 size: 15 residues. After removal of 3 bases from V and 5 bases from J, the junction contained 6 bases not matched to a gene. The germline CDR1 and CDR2 sequences are KGHSH and LQKENI. This CDR3 is CASSPRGQVYQPQHF. The DNA of the CDR3 is TGTGCCAGCTCACCCCGGGGACAGGTTTATCAGCCCCAGCATTTT.

The chain is built from TRBV6-5 and TRBJ1-1; D is uncertain. The CDR3 extends over 15 amino acids. V was cut by 6 bases and J by 0 bases, with 14 bases left in between. CDR1 and CDR2 (germline): MNHEY, SVGAGI. The CDR3 region has the DNA TGTGCCAGCAGAGGAATCCGGCAGTTGAACACTGAAGCTTTCTTT. Its translation: CASRGIRQLNTEAFF.